This TCR beta chain comes out of a study of shared clonotypes between healthy human individuals. Germline lookup yields CDR1 KGHSH and CDR2 LQKENI. The CDR3 sequence is 13 residues long. V was cut by 2 bases and J by 4 bases, with 8 bases left in between. Libraries were prepared by immunoSEQ multiplex PCR; TCRdb keeps only in-frame clonotypes and omits some of them. Of under 1,900,000 clones detected, approximately 98.5% appear once; the ten largest clones hold about 0.35%. Donors included only healthy HIV-negative adults lacking recent acute infections or vaccinations. This chain connects TRBV18 to TRBJ1-1; D unresolved. This sequence was found in a man aged 25 to 40 in good health. The sample consisted of naive CD4+ T cells sorted from blood. Subset: CD45RA+ positively selected. The chain's CDR3 is CASSPYRATEAFF. The CDR3 nucleotides are TGTGCCAGCTCACCATATAGGGCCACTGAAGCTTTCTTT.